The 18 T cell receptor beta chains listed next were all sequenced from one sample in a study of blood T cell repertoires in COVID-19. Profiling relied on immunoSEQ multiplex PCR, and the TCRdb table lists in-frame clones only, not all of them. The data contain around 370,000 clones, 80% to 90% of them singletons. The sequenced material came from peripheral blood. Every receptor here comes from a woman between 50 and 59 years old with COVID-19, enrolled during active disease.

The chain has TRBV19 and TRBJ1-5, with unresolved D. Per the germline V gene, CDR1 is LNHDA and CDR2 is SQIVND (reference sequence). V lost 2 bases to trimming and J lost 1 base, with 15 bases between them. The CDR3 has 17 amino acids. The CDR3 reads CASSIKRARGSNQPQHF. CDR3 sequence (DNA): TGTGCCAGTAGTATAAAGCGGGCCCGTGGGAGCAATCAGCCCCAGCATTTT.

The rearrangement uses TRBV28 and TRBJ1-2, with TRBD1 identical over 8 bases. J was trimmed by 4 bases and V by 5 bases; bases with no gene match: 12. Germline V gene data show CDR1 as MDHEN and CDR2 as SYDVKM. CDR3 length: 16 residues. In DNA, the CDR3 is TGTGCCAGCAGTACCGCCATCTACAGGGGGATCTATGGCTACACCTTC. It codes for CASSTAIYRGIYGYTF.

The V gene is TRBV7-8, the J gene TRBJ2-7; no reliable D call. V lost 3 bases and J lost 0, with 9 bases in between. Germline CDR1 is SGHVS and CDR2 is FQNEAQ. The CDR3 runs 14 residues. DNA for the CDR3: TGTGCCAGCAGCTTTAGGAGAAACTCCTACGAGCAGTACTTC. This translates into CASSFRRNSYEQYF.

The chain uses TRBV5-4 and TRBJ1-1, with 9 bases identical to TRBD1. Unmatched junction bases numbered 10, after V lost 3 bases and J lost 1 base. Per germline, CDR1 SGHNT and CDR2 YYREEE (reference sequence). The CDR3 runs 17 residues. CDR3 DNA: TGTGCCAGCAGCTCACCGGGACAGGGACGGGGGAACACTGAAGCTTTCTTT. It specifies CASSSPGQGRGNTEAFF.

The chain is built from TRBV11-2 and TRBJ1-5; D gene ambiguous. This CDR3 contains 15 residues. V lost 1 base and J 1 base, leaving 8 bases between the germline ends. CDR1 and CDR2 (germline): SGHAT, FQNNGV. CDR3 sequence (DNA): TGTGCCAGCAGCTTAGGACAAAGGAGCAATCAGCCCCAGCATTTT. Protein: CASSLGQRSNQPQHF.

This clone has more than one count but fewer than ten. The chain employs TRBV4-3 and TRBJ2-1, with 8 nucleotides matching TRBD2. With 1 base clipped from V and 12 bases from J, the junction kept 11 bases outside the gene matches. CDR1 and CDR2 from the germline V gene are LGHNA and YSLEER. The CDR3 runs 15 residues. The CDR3 is CASSQVSGSSTGQFF. The CDR3, as DNA: TGCGCCAGCAGCCAAGTCAGCGGGAGCTCAACGGGGCAGTTCTTC.

The CDR3 sequence: CASSPQGTYEQYF. The CDR3 DNA is TGTGCCAGCTCACCACAGGGGACCTACGAGCAGTACTTC. This rearrangement joins TRBV18 to TRBJ2-7, with a possible D match to TRBD1 (5 bases). The V end lost 1 base, the J end lost 2 bases, and 6 bases lay between the germline ends. This CDR3 region has 13 residues. The germline CDR1 and CDR2 sequences are KGHSH and LQKENI.

In this sample, this clone turned up once. This rearrangement joins TRBV6-2 or TRBV6-3 to TRBJ2-2; 8 positions agree with TRBD2. This CDR3 is built from 19 residues. Germline values: CDR1 MNHEY, CDR2 SVGEGT. Trimming took 0 bases from V and 3 from J; bases not matched to a gene: 12. This CDR3 is CASSYSPPITSGHTGELFF. The CDR3 DNA follows: TGTGCCAGCAGTTACTCCCCCCCCATTACTAGCGGCCACACCGGGGAGCTGTTTTTT.

A few counts support this clone. The CDR3 nucleotides are TGTGCCAGCAGTTTTTTCCCAGGGGGCGGGTACGAGCAGTACTTC. Protein sequence: CASSFFPGGGYEQYF. The chain combines TRBV28 with TRBJ2-7; TRBD1 agrees at 8 bases. Germline V lookup: CDR1 MDHEN, CDR2 SYDVKM. The CDR3 has 15 amino acids. The junction had 8 bases not matched to a gene; V was cut back by 3 bases and J by 4 bases.

The V and J genes are TRBV19 and TRBJ1-2; D gene uncertain. Germline CDR1 and CDR2: LNHDA and SQIVND (reference sequence). This CDR3 spans 15 amino acids. V gave up 1 base and J gave up 4 bases, with 13 bases separating them. The CDR3 region has the DNA TGTGCCAGTAGTATAGGCCTGGCAGAAGTCTATGGCTACACCTTC. Translated: CASSIGLAEVYGYTF.

This clone has a single count. The chain uses TRBV19 and TRBJ2-7; TRBD1 matches at 7 bases. Germline trimming cut 1 base from V and 6 bases from J; bases unmatched to any gene: 9. The CDR3 loop spans 15 amino acids. CDR1 and CDR2 (germline): LNHDA, SQIVND (reference sequence). The CDR3 sequence is CASSIVGQLRGEQYF. The CDR3 nucleotides are TGTGCCAGTAGTATAGTGGGACAGCTTCGGGGCGAGCAGTACTTC.

V is TRBV19 and J is TRBJ1-2; D may be TRBD1 (6 bases). This CDR3 is built from 14 residues. V was trimmed by 6 bases and J by 3 bases, leaving 14 bases between them. Per the germline V gene, CDR1 is LNHDA and CDR2 is SQIVND (reference sequence). The CDR3 is CASRGTRTYYGYTF. As DNA, the CDR3 is TGTGCCAGTAGAGGGACAAGAACCTACTATGGCTACACCTTC.

The V call is TRBV11-1, the J call TRBJ2-1, with 12 bases matching TRBD2. Unmatched junction bases numbered 10, after V lost 5 bases and J lost 8 bases. Germline loops: CDR1 SGHAT, CDR2 FQDESV (reference sequence). The CDR3 loop spans 16 amino acids. The DNA of the CDR3 is TGTGCCAGCAGCCTTCTAGCGGGAGGGCTTGGGGATGAGCAGTTCTTC. Protein sequence: CASSLLAGGLGDEQFF. Full variable domain (remainder filled in from reference TRBV11-1 and TRBJ2-1): EAEVAQSPRYKITEKSQAVAFWCDPISGHATLYWYRQILGQGPELLVQFQDESVVDDSQLPKDRFSAERLKGVDSTLKIQPAELGDSAMYLCASSLLAGGLGDEQFFGPGTRLTVL.

This chain uses TRBV9 with TRBJ2-5, with 7 bases that match TRBD1. The J segment lost 5 bases and the V segment lost 3 bases, leaving 13 bases of the junction unmatched. Germline CDR1 SGDLS, CDR2 YYNGEE. The CDR3 is 16 residues long. The CDR3 DNA is TGTGCCAGCAGCGGCCCACGGGACAGCCCGCAGGAGACCCAGTACTTC. Translated: CASSGPRDSPQETQYF.

J is TRBJ1-1 and V is TRBV12-3 or TRBV12-4; D remains ambiguous. Trimming removed 4 bases from V and 1 base from J, with 7 bases in between. The CDR3 runs 13 residues. CDR3 in amino acids: CASSWAGNTEAFF. CDR3 in DNA: TGTGCCAGCAGTTGGGCAGGGAACACTGAAGCTTTCTTT.

The rearrangement links TRBV6-1 to TRBJ2-1, with D unresolved. V gave up 1 base and J gave up 10 bases, with 5 bases separating them. Per the germline V gene, CDR1 is MNHNS and CDR2 is SASEGT. This CDR3 is built from 11 residues. As DNA, the CDR3 is TGTGCCAGCAGTGAAGGTCTGGAGCAGTTCTTC. Its protein product is CASSEGLEQFF.

V and J are TRBV28 and TRBJ1-4; TRBD1 is a possible D gene (5 bases). The CDR3 length is 12 residues. Germline V gene sequence: CDR1 MDHEN, CDR2 SYDVKM. The V and J ends lost 8 bases and 3 bases respectively, with 7 bases between them. CDR3 DNA sequence: TGTGCCAGCCAGGGATCTAATGAAAAACTGTTTTTT. It translates to CASQGSNEKLFF.

The V and J genes are TRBV6-5 and TRBJ2-1; 10 nucleotides align to TRBD2. This CDR3 has 15 amino acids. CDR1 and CDR2 (germline): MNHEY, SVGAGI. With V trimmed by 6 bases and J by 1 base, 3 bases remained unmatched. CDR3 bases: TGTGCCAGCAGACAAGCGGGAGGGTCCTACAATGAGCAGTTCTTC. Encoded protein: CASRQAGGSYNEQFF.